Reported below is one T cell receptor (beta chain). The CDR3 covers 17 residues. Deletions cut 3 bases from V and 7 bases from J, with 19 bases between. CDR1 MNHEY and CDR2 SMNVEV come from the germline V gene (reference sequence). Participant-given clinical history determined each cohort assignment. Resolution of symptoms, clearance, or two negative PCRs was present in recovered Cohort 3 donors. The data are from a study of blood T cell repertoires in COVID-19. The overall study: Sample material is recorded as cDNA or gDNA derived from T cells, B-cell-depleted T cells, or PBMCs.

Clones were sequenced by immunoSEQ multiplex PCR, and TCRdb holds only the in-frame ones, with some missing. The table shows over 250,000 clones, with around 88% occurring only once. This clonotype was sampled from a man in his forties or fifties who had recovered from COVID-19. The sequenced material came from PBMCs or T cells enriched from blood (not recorded which). J is TRBJ1-6 and V is TRBV27, with no clear D. The CDR3 DNA reads as TGTGCCAGCAGTTTTTTGTTCGAGGGTTTTAGGAATTCACCCCTCCACTTT. Translating gives CASSFLFEGFRNSPLHF.